This T cell receptor (beta chain) was identified in a study of cytotoxic CD8 clonotypes in ibrutinib-treated CLL. The CDR3 has 17 amino acids. Trimming cost V 1 base and J 6 bases; bases outside gene matches: 9. The germline CDR1 and CDR2 sequences are SGHTA and FQGNSA. Assay used: immunoSEQ multiplex PCR; TCRdb lists only in-frame clones, some missing. The sample gives over 100,000 clones, 70% to 90% of which show up once; about 1.9% is in the top ten. V and J are TRBV7-2 and TRBJ1-2; 12 bases line up with TRBD1. This receptor was identified in a human donor with chronic lymphocytic leukemia. Material: PBMCs, obtained after 24 months of ibrutinib treatment. CDR3 loop: CASSLGFWDRGPHGYTF. The CDR3 DNA reads as TGTGCCAGCAGCTTAGGCTTTTGGGACAGGGGGCCCCATGGCTACACCTTC.